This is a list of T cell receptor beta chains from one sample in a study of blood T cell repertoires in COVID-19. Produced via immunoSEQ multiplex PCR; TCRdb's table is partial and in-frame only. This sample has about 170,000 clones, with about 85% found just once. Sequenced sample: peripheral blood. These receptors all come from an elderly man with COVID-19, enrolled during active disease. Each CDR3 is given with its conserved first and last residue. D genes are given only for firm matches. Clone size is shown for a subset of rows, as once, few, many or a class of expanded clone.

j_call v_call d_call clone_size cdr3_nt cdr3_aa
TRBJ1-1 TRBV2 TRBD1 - TGTGCCAGCAGTTATACAGGGGACACTGAAGCTTTCTTT CASSYTGDTEAFF
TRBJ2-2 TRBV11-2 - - TGTGCCAGCAGCTTATCACTTTCAGGGGTGAACACCGGGGAGCTGTTTTTT CASSLSLSGVNTGELFF
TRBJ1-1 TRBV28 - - TGTGCCAGCAGATTTACAGGGACCACTGAAGCTTTCTTT CASRFTGTTEAFF
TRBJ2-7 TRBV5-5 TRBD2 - TGTGCCAGCAGCTTAGGGACTAGCGGACCCTACGAGCAGTACTTC CASSLGTSGPYEQYF
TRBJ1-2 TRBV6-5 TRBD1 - TGTGCCAGCAGGCAACAGGGGGACTATGGCTACACCTTC CASRQQGDYGYTF
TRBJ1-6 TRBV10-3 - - TGTGCCATCAGATCAAGCTACAGCTCCTATAATTCACCCCTCCACTTT CAIRSSYSSYNSPLHF
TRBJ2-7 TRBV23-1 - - TGCGCCAGCAGACGGGTTTCCTACGAGCAGTACTTC CASRRVSYEQYF
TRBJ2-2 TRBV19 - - TGTGCCAGTAGTACGGGACAGAACACCGGGGAGCTGTTTTTT CASSTGQNTGELFF
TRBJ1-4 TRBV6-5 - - TGTGCCACCGAATCGCCGGTTTATGAAAAACTGTTTTTT CATESPVYEKLFF
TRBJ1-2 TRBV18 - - TGTGCCAGCTCACCAGAGGCGGATGGCTACACCTTC CASSPEADGYTF
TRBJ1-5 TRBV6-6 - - TGTGCCAGCAGTTACTCACAGGGTAGGCAGCCCCAGCATTTT CASSYSQGRQPQHF
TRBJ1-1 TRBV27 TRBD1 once TGTGCCAGCAGTTTAGGAGGGGGCATGAACACTGAAGCTTTCTTT CASSLGGGMNTEAFF
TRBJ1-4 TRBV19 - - TGTGCCAGTAGTACCATGGACAGTGCAACTAATGAAAAACTGTTTTTT CASSTMDSATNEKLFF
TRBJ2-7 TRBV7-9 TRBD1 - TGTGCCAGCAGCTTACTCGGACAGGGGGCCAACTACGAGCAGTACTTC CASSLLGQGANYEQYF
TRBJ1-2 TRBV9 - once TGTGCCAGCAGCGTAGAACAACGGATGACATCGAACTATGGCTACACCTTC CASSVEQRMTSNYGYTF
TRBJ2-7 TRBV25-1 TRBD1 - TGTGCCAGCCATATGAGAGGACAGGGGACTTACGAGCAGTACTTC CASHMRGQGTYEQYF
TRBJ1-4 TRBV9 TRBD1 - TGTGCCAGCAGCGCTACAGGGGGCTGGACTAATGAAAAACTGTTTTTT CASSATGGWTNEKLFF
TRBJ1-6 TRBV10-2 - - TGCGCCAGCAGTGAGAGCAGGGTAGCTAATTCACCCCTCCACTTT CASSESRVANSPLHF
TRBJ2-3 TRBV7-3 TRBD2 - TGTGCCAGCAGCCTCGGACTAGCGGGGGGCACAGATACGCAGTATTTT CASSLGLAGGTDTQYF
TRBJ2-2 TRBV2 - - TGTGCCAGCACCCAGCTTAGACAGCAATGGACCGGGGAGCTGTTTTTT CASTQLRQQWTGELFF
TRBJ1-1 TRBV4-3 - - TGCGCCAGCAGCGGGGGACGGGGGGCCCAGCTTTACACTGAAGCTTTCTTT CASSGGRGAQLYTEAFF
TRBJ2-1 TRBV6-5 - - TGTGCCAGCAGGCCGGGCGGGAACAATGAGCAGTTCTTC CASRPGGNNEQFF
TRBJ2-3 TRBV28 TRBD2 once TGTGCCAGCACCCCGATGGTCGGGGGGGCAGCTAGCACAGATACGCAGTATTTT CASTPMVGGAASTDTQYF
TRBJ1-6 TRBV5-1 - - TGCGCCAGTTCCCCCCAGGGGCAGGGTAATTCACCCCTCCACTTT CASSPQGQGNSPLHF
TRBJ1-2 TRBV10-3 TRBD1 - TGTGCCATCAGTACAAGACAGGGGAATTATGGCTACACCTTC CAISTRQGNYGYTF
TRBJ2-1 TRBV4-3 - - TGCGCCAGCAGCCAAGACTTGGGAGCCGCCTACAATGAGCAGTTCTTC CASSQDLGAAYNEQFF
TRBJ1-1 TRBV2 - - TGTGCCAGCCAAACGGGAGGCACTGAAGCTTTCTTT CASQTGGTEAFF
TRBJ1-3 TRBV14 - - TGTGCCAGCAGCCAATTGAGACCCGGCGGCCGAAACACCATATATTTT CASSQLRPGGRNTIYF
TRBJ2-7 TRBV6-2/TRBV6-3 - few TGTGCCAGCAGTTACGGGGGCAGAAGCTCCTACGAGCAGTACTTC CASSYGGRSSYEQYF
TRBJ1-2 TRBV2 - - TGTGCCAGCAGTGAAGTCCGGCAGGGTTATGGCTACACCTTC CASSEVRQGYGYTF
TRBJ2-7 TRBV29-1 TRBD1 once TGCAGCGTTCGGCAGGGGGCTAGCGAGCAGTACTTC CSVRQGASEQYF
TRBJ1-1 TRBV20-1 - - TGCAGTGCTCGCCAGGCCACTGAAGCTTTCTTT CSARQATEAFF
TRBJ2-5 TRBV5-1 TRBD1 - TGCGCCAGCAGCTTGGGGACAGGGCAGAGGGAGACCCAGTACTTC CASSLGTGQRETQYF
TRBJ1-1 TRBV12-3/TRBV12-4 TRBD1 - TGTGCCAGCAGCCCTAGAAACAGGGGAGGAGCTTTCTTT CASSPRNRGGAFF
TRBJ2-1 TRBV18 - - TGTGCCAGCTCACCACCAGAGACAGTACCTGGGGAGCAGTTCTTC CASSPPETVPGEQFF
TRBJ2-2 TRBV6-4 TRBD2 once TGTGCCAGCACGGCCCTAGCGGGGGGGAACACCGGGGAGCTGTTTTTT CASTALAGGNTGELFF
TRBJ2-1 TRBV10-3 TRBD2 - TGTGCCACTACCGGTACTAGCGGGGGGAATTACAATGAGCAGTTCTTC CATTGTSGGNYNEQFF
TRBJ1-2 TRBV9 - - TGTGCCAGCAGCGTAGAGGAAAGGGGCCACTATGGCTACACCTTC CASSVEERGHYGYTF
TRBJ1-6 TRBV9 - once TGTGCCAGCAGCGGGACAGCTACCCCCTATAATTCACCCCTCCACTTT CASSGTATPYNSPLHF
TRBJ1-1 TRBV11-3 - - TGTGCCAGCAAGGGGCCGAACACTGAAGCTTTCTTT CASKGPNTEAFF
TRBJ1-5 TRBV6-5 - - TGTGCCACTCAACTGAAGGGAGGAGGTCCCCAGCATTTT CATQLKGGGPQHF
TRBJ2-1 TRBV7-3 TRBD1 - TGTGCCAGCAGCTTAACCTACAGGGGGGACAATGAGCAGTTCTTC CASSLTYRGDNEQFF
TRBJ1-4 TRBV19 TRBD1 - TGTGCCAGTAGAATTCCTCCCGGGACAGGGGCGCAAGCAACTAATGAAAAACTGTTTTTT CASRIPPGTGAQATNEKLFF
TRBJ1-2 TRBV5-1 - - TGCGCCAGCAGCTTGGTCGGCAGGACACTCTATGGCTACACCTTC CASSLVGRTLYGYTF
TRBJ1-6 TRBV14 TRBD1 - TGTGCCAGCAGCCAACTTGAGGGGGCGGCCTATAATTCACCCCTCCACTTT CASSQLEGAAYNSPLHF
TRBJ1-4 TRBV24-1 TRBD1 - TGTGCCACCCCGACCAGACCCCGGGACAGGGGTGGTAATGAAAAACTGTTTTTT CATPTRPRDRGGNEKLFF
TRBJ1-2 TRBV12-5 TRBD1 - TGTGCTAGTGGCCCGACAGGGGTCCACTATGGCTACACCTTC CASGPTGVHYGYTF
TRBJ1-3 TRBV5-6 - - TGTGCCAGCAGGCGGGACTTTGGAAACACCATATATTTT CASRRDFGNTIYF
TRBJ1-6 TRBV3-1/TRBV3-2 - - TGTGCCAGCAGCCGACGAAGGAAGGAAGCGGGTTCACCCCTCCACTTT CASSRRRKEAGSPLHF
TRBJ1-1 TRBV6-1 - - TGTGCCAGCAGTGAATATGGGGGAGGGGCGAACACTGAAGCTTTCTTT CASSEYGGGANTEAFF
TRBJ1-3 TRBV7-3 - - TGTGCCAGCAGCCCCCGGGCTGGAAACACCATATATTTT CASSPRAGNTIYF
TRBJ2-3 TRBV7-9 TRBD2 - TGTGCCAGCAGCTTGGGACTAGCGGCAGATACGCAGTATTTT CASSLGLAADTQYF
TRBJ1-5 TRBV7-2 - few TGTGCCAGCAGCTCAATGTCCGGGCAGCCCCAGCATTTT CASSSMSGQPQHF
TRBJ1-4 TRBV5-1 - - TGCGCCAGCAGCCCTCCGACAGGCAATCCAACTAATGAAAAACTGTTTTTT CASSPPTGNPTNEKLFF
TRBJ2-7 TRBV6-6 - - TGTGCCAGCAGTTACGAGCTAGGCGGCTCGCAGTACTTC CASSYELGGSQYF
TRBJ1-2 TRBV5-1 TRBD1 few TGCGCCAGCAGTCGTCAAGCCGGGACAGAATCCGGCTACACCTTC CASSRQAGTESGYTF
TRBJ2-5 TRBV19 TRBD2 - TGTGGCAGTGAATGGGATGATGGGAGGGTTTCCCCCCCCCAGGGAGAGACCCAGTACTTC CGSEWDDGRVSPPQGETQYF
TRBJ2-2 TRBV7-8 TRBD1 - TGTGCCAGCAGCCCTAGGACAGGGTCGAACACCGGGGAGCTGTTTTTT CASSPRTGSNTGELFF
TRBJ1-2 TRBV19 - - TGTGCCAGTAGTACCGGGTTCTACTATGGCTACACCTTC CASSTGFYYGYTF